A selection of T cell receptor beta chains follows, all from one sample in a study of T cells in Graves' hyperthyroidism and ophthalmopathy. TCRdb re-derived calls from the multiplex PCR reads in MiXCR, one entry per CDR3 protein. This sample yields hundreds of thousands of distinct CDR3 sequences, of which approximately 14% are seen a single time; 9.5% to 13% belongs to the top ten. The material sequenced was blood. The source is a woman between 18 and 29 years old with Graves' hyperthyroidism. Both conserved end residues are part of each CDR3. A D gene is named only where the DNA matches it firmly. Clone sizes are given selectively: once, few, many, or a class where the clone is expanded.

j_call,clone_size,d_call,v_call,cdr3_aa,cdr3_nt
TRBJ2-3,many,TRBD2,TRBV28,CASSFLAGGGTDTQYF,TGTGCCAGCAGTTTCCTAGCGGGAGGGGGAACAGATACGCAGTATTTT
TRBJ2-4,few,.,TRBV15,CATRMSVLAKNIQYF,TGTGCCACCAGGATGAGTGTCCTCGCCAAAAACATTCAGTACTTC
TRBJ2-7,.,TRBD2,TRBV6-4,CASSYSTSGIGSIEQYF,TGTGCCAGCAGTTACTCGACTAGCGGGATCGGATCGATCGAGCAGTACTTC
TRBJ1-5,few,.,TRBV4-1,CASSQGLQGKVNQPQHF,TGCGCCAGCAGCCAAGGTTTACAGGGAAAGGTTAATCAGCCCCAGCATTTT
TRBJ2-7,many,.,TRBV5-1,CASSPQPPSAYEQYF,TGCGCCAGCAGCCCTCAGCCCCCCTCCGCCTACGAGCAGTACTTC
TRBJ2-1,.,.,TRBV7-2,CASSPLTSWNEQFF,TGTGCCAGCAGTCCTCTGACCTCGTGGAATGAGCAGTTCTTC
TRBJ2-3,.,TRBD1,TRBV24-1,CATSDSRGLRTDTQYF,TGTGCCACCAGTGATTCCAGGGGGCTAAGAACAGATACGCAGTATTTT
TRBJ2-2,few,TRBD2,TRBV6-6,CASSYGQRDNTGELFF,TGTGCCAGCAGTTACGGCCAGCGGGATAACACCGGGGAGCTGTTTTTT
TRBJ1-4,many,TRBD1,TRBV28,CASSSQGQPVEKLFF,TGTGCCAGCAGTTCCCAGGGACAGCCGGTGGAAAAACTGTTTTTT
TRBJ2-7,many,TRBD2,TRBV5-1,CASSFAGETYEQYF,TGCGCCAGCAGCTTCGCGGGAGAGACCTACGAGCAGTACTTC
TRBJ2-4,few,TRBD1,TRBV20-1,CSARDQGQGPAKNIQYF,TGCAGTGCTAGAGATCAGGGACAGGGTCCAGCCAAAAACATTCAGTACTTC
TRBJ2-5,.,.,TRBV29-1,CSVRRPQETQYF,TGCAGCGTTCGGCGCCCCCAAGAGACCCAGTACTTC
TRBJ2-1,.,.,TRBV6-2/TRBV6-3,CASTSSRGTNYNEQFF,TGTGCCAGCACCTCATCTAGGGGGACAAACTACAATGAGCAGTTCTTC
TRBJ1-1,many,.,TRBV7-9,CASSKGTTTEAFF,TGTGCCAGCAGCAAGGGGACAACCACTGAAGCTTTCTTT
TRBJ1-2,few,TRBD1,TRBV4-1,CASSQDWGTGGANGYTF,TGCGCCAGCAGCCAAGATTGGGGGACAGGGGGCGCAAACGGCTACACCTTC
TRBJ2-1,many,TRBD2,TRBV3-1,CASSQGLAGGTNEQFF,TGTGCCAGCAGCCAAGGTTTAGCGGGAGGGACCAATGAGCAGTTCTTC
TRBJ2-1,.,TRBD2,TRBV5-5,CASSLGGQYTREGLGNEQFF,TGTGCCAGCAGCTTGGGGGGCCAATATACGCGGGAGGGCCTTGGCAATGAGCAGTTCTTC
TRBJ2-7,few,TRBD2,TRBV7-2,CASSGLAGGPVMDEQYF,TGTGCCAGCAGCGGACTAGCGGGAGGGCCGGTAATGGACGAGCAGTACTTC
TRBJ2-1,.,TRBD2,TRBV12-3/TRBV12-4,CASGVDPGLPLFF,TGTGCCAGCGGTGTGGATCCGGGACTACCCTTGTTCTTC
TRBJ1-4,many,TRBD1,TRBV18,CASSPLYRGLDSKLFF,TGTGCCAGCTCACCTCTCTACAGGGGTTTGGATTCAAAACTGTTTTTT
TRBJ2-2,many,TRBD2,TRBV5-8,CASGGVAHTGELFF,TGTGCCAGCGGGGGGGTAGCGCACACCGGGGAGCTGTTTTTT
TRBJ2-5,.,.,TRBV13,CASSQKLVRETQYF,TGTGCCAGCAGCCAGAAACTAGTTCGGGAGACCCAGTACTTC
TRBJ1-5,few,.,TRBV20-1,CSIVGGYESQPQHF,TGCAGTATCGTCGGCGGGTACGAGAGTCAGCCCCAGCATTTT
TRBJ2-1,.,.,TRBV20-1,CSATSRGRNEQFF,TGCAGTGCAACTTCAAGGGGGAGGAATGAGCAGTTCTTC
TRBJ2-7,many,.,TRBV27,CASSLGRSYEQYF,TGTGCCAGCAGCTTAGGACGGAGCTACGAGCAGTACTTC
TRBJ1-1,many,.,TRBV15,CATSRDTPSGSTEAFF,TGTGCCACCAGCAGAGACACCCCCTCGGGTAGCACTGAAGCTTTCTTT
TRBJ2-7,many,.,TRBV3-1,CASSQGSAFYEQYF,TGTGCCAGCAGCCAAGGTTCAGCTTTCTACGAGCAGTACTTC
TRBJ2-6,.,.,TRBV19,CASSIGGALLSGANVLTF,TGTGCCAGTAGTATAGGGGGGGCATTGCTCTCTGGGGCCAACGTCCTGACTTTC
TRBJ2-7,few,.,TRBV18,CASSPFFVTPVGEQYF,TGTGCCAGCTCACCATTCTTTGTGACCCCCGTAGGCGAGCAGTACTTC
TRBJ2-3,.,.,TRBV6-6,CASSYVGSSTDTQYF,TGTGCCAGCAGTTACGTCGGATCCTCAACAGATACGCAGTATTTT
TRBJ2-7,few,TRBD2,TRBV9,CASSERTSGYERYF,TGTGCCAGCAGCGAGAGGACTAGCGGCTACGAGCGGTACTTC
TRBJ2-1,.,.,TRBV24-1,CATGEGNNEQFF,TGTGCCACCGGTGAGGGTAACAATGAGCAGTTCTTC
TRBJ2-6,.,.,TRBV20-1,CSARVGVFGANVLTF,TGCAGTGCTAGAGTCGGAGTATTTGGGGCCAACGTCCTGACTTTC
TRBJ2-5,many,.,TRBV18,CASSLEGETQYF,TGTGCCAGCTCTCTGGAGGGAGAGACCCAGTACTTC
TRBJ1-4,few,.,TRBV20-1,CSANLPGGLNEKLFF,TGCAGTGCTAACTTACCGGGGGGTCTAAACGAAAAACTGTTTTTT
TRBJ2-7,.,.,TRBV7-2,CASSRRGSDSYEQYF,TGTGCCAGCAGCCGTCGAGGTAGCGACTCCTACGAGCAGTACTTC
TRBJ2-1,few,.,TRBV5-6,CASSPGSPEQFF,TGTGCCAGCAGCCCAGGATCCCCTGAGCAGTTCTTC
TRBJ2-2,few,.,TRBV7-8,CASSLQGHANTGELFF,TGTGCCAGCAGCCTTCAGGGACACGCGAACACCGGGGAGCTGTTTTTT
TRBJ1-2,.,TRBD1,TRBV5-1,CASSQRSNAEGQGARGYTF,TGCGCCAGCAGCCAACGAAGCAACGCGGAAGGACAGGGGGCTCGTGGCTACACCTTC
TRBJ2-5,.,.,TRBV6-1,CASRPDSQETQYF,TGTGCCAGCAGACCTGATAGCCAAGAGACCCAGTACTTC
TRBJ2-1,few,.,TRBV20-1,CSARVDPTHNEQFF,TGCAGTGCTAGAGTGGACCCAACCCACAATGAGCAGTTCTTC
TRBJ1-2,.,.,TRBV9,CASRCTAGTRCYGYTF,TGTGCCAGCCGATGTACCGCAGGGACAAGATGCTATGGCTACACCTTC
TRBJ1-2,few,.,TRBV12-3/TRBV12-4,CASSLGVGSNYGYTF,TGTGCCAGCAGTTTAGGGGTAGGAAGTAACTATGGCTACACCTTC
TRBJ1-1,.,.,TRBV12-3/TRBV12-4,CASTLGVVKEAFF,TGTGCCAGCACCCTCGGGGTTGTAAAAGAAGCTTTCTTT
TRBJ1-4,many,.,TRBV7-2,CASSLGQFNEKLFF,TGTGCCAGCAGCCTGGGTCAGTTTAATGAAAAACTGTTTTTT
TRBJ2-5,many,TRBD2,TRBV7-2,CASSLVAGGNQETQYF,TGTGCCAGCAGCTTAGTAGCGGGCGGAAATCAAGAGACCCAGTACTTC